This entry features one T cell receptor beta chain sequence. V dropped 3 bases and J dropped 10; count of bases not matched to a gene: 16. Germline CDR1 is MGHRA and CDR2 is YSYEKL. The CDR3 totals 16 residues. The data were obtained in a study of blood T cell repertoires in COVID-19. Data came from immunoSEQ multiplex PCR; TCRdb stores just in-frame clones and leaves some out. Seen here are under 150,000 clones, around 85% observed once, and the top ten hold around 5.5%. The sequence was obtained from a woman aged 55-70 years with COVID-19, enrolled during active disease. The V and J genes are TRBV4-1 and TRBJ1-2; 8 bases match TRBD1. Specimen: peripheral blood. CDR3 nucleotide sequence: TGCGCCAGCAGCCAGCTTATATACAGGGGGAAGGAGGACTACACCTTC. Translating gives CASSQLIYRGKEDYTF.